This T cell receptor (beta chain) was sequenced during a study of cytomegalovirus exposure and HLA in healthy donors. The primer mix had 60 Vbeta and 13 Jbeta primers. Some clones are missing from TCRdb's copy, which holds only in-frame ones; the method was immunoSEQ multiplex PCR. The sample lists about 200,000 clones, more than 75% occurring once. Germline trimming cut 4 bases from V and 5 bases from J; bases unmatched to any gene: 6. The V gene's germline CDR1 is SGHNT and CDR2 YENEEA. The length of the CDR3 is 15 residues. The rearrangement uses TRBV11-3 and TRBJ2-5, with TRBD1 identical over 11 bases. The receptor was isolated from a man aged 35 to 55 in good health and CMV-seropositive. Sequencing was done on a sample of PBMCs. Here the CDR3 reads CASSSRTGGVETQYF. CDR3 sequence (DNA): TGTGCCAGCAGCTCCCGGACAGGGGGCGTGGAGACCCAGTACTTC.